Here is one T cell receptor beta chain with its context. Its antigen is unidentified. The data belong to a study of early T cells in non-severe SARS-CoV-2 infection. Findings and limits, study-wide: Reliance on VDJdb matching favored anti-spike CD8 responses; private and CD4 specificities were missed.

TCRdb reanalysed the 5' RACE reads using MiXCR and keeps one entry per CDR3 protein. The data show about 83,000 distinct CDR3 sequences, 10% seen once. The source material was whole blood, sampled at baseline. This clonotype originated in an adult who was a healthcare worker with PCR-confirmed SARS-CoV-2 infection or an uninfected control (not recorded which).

CDR3 sequence: CASSPSMRDYNEQFF. Written as DNA, the CDR3 is TGTGCCAGCAGCCCGTCGATGAGGGACTACAATGAGCAGTTCTTC. This sequence joins TRBV11-3 and TRBJ2-1, with a tentative D call TRBD2 (5 bases). The CDR3 covers 15 residues. In germline, CDR1 is SGHNT, CDR2 YENEEA. Trimming took 5 bases from V and 3 from J, leaving 14 bases between them.